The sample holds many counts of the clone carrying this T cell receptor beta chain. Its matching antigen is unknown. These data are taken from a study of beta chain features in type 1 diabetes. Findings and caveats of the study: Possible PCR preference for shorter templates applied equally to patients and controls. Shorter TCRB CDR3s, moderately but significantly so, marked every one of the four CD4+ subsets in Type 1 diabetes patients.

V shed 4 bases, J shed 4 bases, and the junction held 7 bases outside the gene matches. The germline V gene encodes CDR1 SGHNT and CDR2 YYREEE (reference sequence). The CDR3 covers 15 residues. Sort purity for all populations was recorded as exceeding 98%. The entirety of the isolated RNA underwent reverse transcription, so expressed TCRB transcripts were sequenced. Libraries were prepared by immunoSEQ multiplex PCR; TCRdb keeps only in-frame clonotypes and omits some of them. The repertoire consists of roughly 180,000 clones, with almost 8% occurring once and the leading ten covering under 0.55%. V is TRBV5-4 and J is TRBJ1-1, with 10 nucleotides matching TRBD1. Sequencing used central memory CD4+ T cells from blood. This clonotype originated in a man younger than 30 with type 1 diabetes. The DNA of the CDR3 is TGTGCCAGCAGCGAGTGGACAGGGGGAATCACTGAAGCTTTCTTT. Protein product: CASSEWTGGITEAFF.